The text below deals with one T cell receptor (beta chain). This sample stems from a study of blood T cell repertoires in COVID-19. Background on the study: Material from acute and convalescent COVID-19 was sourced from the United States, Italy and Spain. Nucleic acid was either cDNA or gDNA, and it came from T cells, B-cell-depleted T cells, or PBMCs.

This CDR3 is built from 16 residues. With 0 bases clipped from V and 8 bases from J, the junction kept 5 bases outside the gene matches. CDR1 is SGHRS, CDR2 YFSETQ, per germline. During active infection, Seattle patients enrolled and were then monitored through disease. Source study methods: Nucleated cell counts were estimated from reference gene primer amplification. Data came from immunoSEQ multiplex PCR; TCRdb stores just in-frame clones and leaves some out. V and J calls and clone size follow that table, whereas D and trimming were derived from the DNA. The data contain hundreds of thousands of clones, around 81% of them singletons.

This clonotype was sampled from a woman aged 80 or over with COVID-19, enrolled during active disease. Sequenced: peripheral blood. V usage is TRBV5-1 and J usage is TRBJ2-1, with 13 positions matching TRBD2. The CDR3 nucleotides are TGCGCCAGCAGCTTGGCCAGGACTAGCGGGAGTGATGAGCAGTTCTTC. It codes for CASSLARTSGSDEQFF.